One and the same sample provided the 5 T cell receptor beta chains below, sequenced in a study of T cells in Graves' hyperthyroidism and ophthalmopathy. What was amplified from RNA transcripts were TCR beta CDR3 regions. With the HTBI primer set, the TCR CDR3 went through a first round of RT-PCR. MiXCR, run by TCRdb on the multiplex PCR reads, gives a single entry per CDR3 protein. The sample contains 500,000 to 600,000 distinct CDR3 sequences, more than 45% of which appear only once. Sequenced: peripheral blood or thyroid tissue (not recorded which). Receptor source: a woman younger than 30 with Graves' hyperthyroidism.

This clonotype was counted at least ten times. This chain joins TRBV14 and TRBJ2-7; TRBD1 aligns across 9 bases. The J segment lost 1 base and the V segment lost 4 bases, leaving 5 bases of the junction unmatched. Germline lookup yields CDR1 SGHDN and CDR2 FVKESK. The CDR3 is 15 residues long. The CDR3, as DNA: TGTGCCAGCAGCCGGAAGGGACAGGGATCCTACGAGCAGTACTTC. This encodes CASSRKGQGSYEQYF.

CDR3 nucleotides: TGTGCCAGCAGCCGGGCCGGGGGACAGGAGACCCAGTACTTC. Amino acid sequence: CASSRAGGQETQYF. V is TRBV7-6 and J is TRBJ2-5, with D tentatively TRBD1 (7 bases). Germline CDR1 SGHVS, CDR2 FNYEAQ. Trimming took off 5 bases at V and 5 bases at J, with 15 bases between the two ends. The CDR3 covers 14 residues.

The chain employs TRBV29-1 and TRBJ2-2, with D possibly TRBD2 on 6 matching bases. With 8 bases removed from V and 2 bases from J, the gap between germline ends came to 18 bases. Germline V lookup: CDR1 SQVTM, CDR2 ANQGSEA. There are 15 residues in the CDR3. CDR3 DNA: TGCAGCTTAGCGGTTAGCGGCCTTAACACCGGGGAGCTGTTTTTT. Amino acids: CSLAVSGLNTGELFF.

J is TRBJ1-5 and V is TRBV18, with D unclear. This CDR3 has 14 amino acids. The germline V gene encodes CDR1 KGHSH and CDR2 LQKENI. The V and J ends lost 2 bases and 3 bases respectively, with 8 bases between them. CDR3 sequence reads: CASSPLGINQPQHF. In DNA form, the CDR3 reads TGTGCCAGCTCACCATTAGGGATCAATCAGCCCCAGCATTTT.

This clonotype was found many times. The V and J genes are TRBV7-3 and TRBJ2-3, with a weak D call TRBD2 (6 bases). Trimming took 5 bases from V and 6 from J, leaving 15 bases between them. The germline V gene encodes CDR1 SGHTA and CDR2 FQGTGA. The CDR3 is 14 residues long. CDR3 nucleotides: TGTGCCAGCAGCAAGGGGACTGTGCACGATACGCAGTATTTT. It yields the protein CASSKGTVHDTQYF.